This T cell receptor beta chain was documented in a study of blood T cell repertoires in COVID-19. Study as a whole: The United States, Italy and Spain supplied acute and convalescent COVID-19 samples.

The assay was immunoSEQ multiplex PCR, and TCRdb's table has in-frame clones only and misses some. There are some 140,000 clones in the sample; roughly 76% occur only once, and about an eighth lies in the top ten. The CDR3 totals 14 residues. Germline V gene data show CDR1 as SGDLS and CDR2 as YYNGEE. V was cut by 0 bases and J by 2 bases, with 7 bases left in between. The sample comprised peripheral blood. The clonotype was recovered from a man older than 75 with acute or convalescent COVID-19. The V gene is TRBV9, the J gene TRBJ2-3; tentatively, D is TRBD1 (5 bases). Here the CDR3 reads CASSVEGSTDTQYF. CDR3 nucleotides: TGTGCCAGCAGCGTAGAGGGGTCCACAGATACGCAGTATTTT.